The 32 T cell receptor beta chains below were found in one sample sequenced in a study of blood T cell repertoires in COVID-19. TCRdb's table, derived via immunoSEQ multiplex PCR, lists solely in-frame clones and lacks some. The profile covers tens of thousands of clones, with almost 90% appearing a single time and roughly 8.1% taken by the ten largest. The sample comprised peripheral blood. These receptors were collected from a woman between 70 and 85 years old with acute or convalescent COVID-19.

CDR3 sequence reads: CASSRDRRNTEAFF. Written as DNA, the CDR3 is TGTGCCAGCAGCCGGGACAGGAGGAACACTGAAGCTTTCTTT. V is TRBV5-6 and J is TRBJ1-1; TRBD1 aligns across 8 bases. Germline V gene data show CDR1 as SGHDT and CDR2 as YYEEEE. J lost 1 base, V lost 4 bases, and 3 bases had no gene match. This CDR3 region has 14 residues.

The V and J genes are TRBV5-1 and TRBJ1-1; weak D call: TRBD1 (5 bases). V gave up 2 bases and J gave up 5 bases, with 13 bases separating them. From germline, CDR1 is SGHRS and CDR2 YFSETQ. This CDR3 is built from 14 residues. CDR3 DNA sequence: TGCGCCAGCAGCTTAAGGCAGGGTTTGACTGAAGCTTTCTTT. This translates into CASSLRQGLTEAFF. Drawing the rest from reference TRBV5-1 and TRBJ1-1, the complete variable domain is KAGVTQTPRYLIKTRGQQVTLSCSPISGHRSVSWYQQTPGQGLQFLFEYFSETQRNKGNFPGRFSGRQFSNSRSEMNVSTLELGDSALYLCASSLRQGLTEAFFGQGTRLTVV.

The chain joins TRBV29-1 to TRBJ1-5; TRBD1 aligns across 9 bases. CDR3 length: 15 amino acids. The junction had 10 bases not matched to a gene; V was cut back by 6 bases and J by 4 bases. CDR1 is SQVTM, CDR2 ANQGSEA, per germline. The CDR3 DNA follows: TGCAGCGTGCAGCTAGGACAGGGGCCGAATCAGCCCCAGCATTTT. Translation gives CSVQLGQGPNQPQHF.

The chain joins TRBV7-6 to TRBJ2-3; D may be TRBD1 (6 bases). Trimming cost V 2 bases and J 2 bases, with 14 bases left between them. The CDR3 length is 16 residues. Per germline, CDR1 SGHVS and CDR2 FNYEAQ. The CDR3 DNA reads TGTGCCAGCAGCTTATCTGGGGGCGGTTACACAGATACGCAGTATTTT. Residues: CASSLSGGGYTDTQYF.

This clone was detected only a few times. The J gene is TRBJ1-1, the V gene TRBV28; TRBD1 is a possible D gene (5 bases). Trimming shortened V by 3 bases and J by 2 bases, and 10 bases separated the two germline ends. The CDR3 contains 14 residues. CDR1 and CDR2 from the germline V gene are MDHEN and SYDVKM. The CDR3 coding sequence is TGTGCCAGCAGTTTGCGTCAGGGAAACACTGAAGCTTTCTTT. Translated: CASSLRQGNTEAFF.

This sequence joins TRBV15 and TRBJ1-4; D is unresolved. The CDR3 spans 17 residues. Germline V gene lookup returns CDR1 LNHNV and CDR2 YYDKDF (reference sequence). Trimming left V 0 bases short and J 6 bases short, with 17 bases between. For the CDR3, the DNA is TGTGCCACCAGCAGAGACCGTGAGCTCCCGCCTTATGAAAAACTGTTTTTT. Protein: CATSRDRELPPYEKLFF.

The chain combines TRBV7-2 with TRBJ2-2, with 14 bases aligning to TRBD2. V shed 5 bases and J 1 base; nucleotides not matched to a gene: 3. Per germline, CDR1 SGHTA and CDR2 FQGNSA. The CDR3 is made up of 17 amino acids. CDR3 loop: CASSRTSGGQNTGELFF. CDR3 in DNA: TGTGCCAGCAGCCGGACTAGCGGGGGGCAGAACACCGGGGAGCTGTTTTTT.

V is TRBV5-4 and J is TRBJ1-2; 8 bases are shared with TRBD1. CDR3 size: 14 residues. V was pared by 2 bases and J by 4 bases, with 4 bases of the junction left unmatched. Germline V CDR1 and CDR2: SGHNT, YYREEE (reference sequence). The CDR3 protein is CASSFAGGSYGYTF. The CDR3 DNA reads as TGTGCCAGCAGCTTCGCAGGGGGCAGCTATGGCTACACCTTC.

This clone occurred a few times. The chain combines TRBV5-1 with TRBJ1-6; a possible D gene is TRBD1 (5 bases). The CDR3 runs 15 residues. The V end was cut by 0 bases, the J end by 10 bases, with 14 bases between. Germline values: CDR1 SGHRS, CDR2 YFSETQ. The CDR3 sequence: CASSLEQGARSPLHF. For the CDR3, the DNA is TGCGCCAGCAGCTTGGAGCAGGGTGCACGATCACCCCTCCACTTT. The full variable domain, rest sourced from reference TRBV5-1 and TRBJ1-6, is KAGVTQTPRYLIKTRGQQVTLSCSPISGHRSVSWYQQTPGQGLQFLFEYFSETQRNKGNFPGRFSGRQFSNSRSEMNVSTLELGDSALYLCASSLEQGARSPLHFGNGTRLTVT.

J is TRBJ1-5 and V is TRBV2; D uncertain. Germline V gene sequence: CDR1 SNHLY, CDR2 FYNNEI. The length of the CDR3 is 17 residues. V gave up 6 bases and J gave up 0 bases, with 18 bases separating them. The CDR3 spells CASRGDISLYSNQPQHF. The CDR3 bases are TGTGCCAGCAGGGGAGACATATCTCTCTATAGCAATCAGCCCCAGCATTTT.

V and J are TRBV5-1 and TRBJ2-5, with a tentative D call TRBD1 (5 bases). Germline assignment: CDR1 SGHRS and CDR2 YFSETQ. CDR3 length: 13 amino acids. V shed 4 bases and J shed 4 bases, with 11 bases lying between them. This chain's CDR3 is CASSQTDRETQYF. As DNA, the CDR3 is TGCGCCAGCAGCCAGACAGATAGAGAGACCCAGTACTTC. The full variable domain, its missing parts supplied by reference TRBV5-1 and TRBJ2-5, is KAGVTQTPRYLIKTRGQQVTLSCSPISGHRSVSWYQQTPGQGLQFLFEYFSETQRNKGNFPGRFSGRQFSNSRSEMNVSTLELGDSALYLCASSQTDRETQYFGPGTRLLVL.

The V call is TRBV19, the J call TRBJ1-1, with 7 bases aligning to TRBD1. The germline gives CDR1 LNHDA, CDR2 SQIVND (reference sequence). J gave up 1 base and V 7 bases, and 21 bases lay outside the gene matches. The CDR3 sequence is 19 residues long. This CDR3 is CASTWTGSLERRWNTEAFF. The CDR3 region has the DNA TGTGCCAGTACCTGGACAGGTAGTCTTGAGCGTAGATGGAACACTGAAGCTTTCTTT.

The V call is TRBV27, the J call TRBJ2-1, with TRBD1 matching over 7 bases. In germline, CDR1 is MNHEY, CDR2 SMNVEV (reference sequence). CDR3 length: 16 amino acids. The V and J ends lost 0 bases and 0 bases, in that order; junction bases with no gene match: 2. As DNA, the CDR3 is TGTGCCAGCAGTTTATCGGGACAGAGCTCCTACAATGAGCAGTTCTTC. It encodes CASSLSGQSSYNEQFF.

This sequence joins TRBV5-1 and TRBJ2-5, with 10 bases aligning to TRBD2. The CDR3 extends over 17 amino acids. CDR1 and CDR2 (germline): SGHRS, YFSETQ. The ends lost 1 base at V and 5 bases at J; junction bases unmatched: 11. The DNA for the CDR3 is TGCGCCAGCAGCTTGACTCTAGCGGGAGAGATGGGGGAGACCCAGTACTTC. Translation gives CASSLTLAGEMGETQYF.

The chain employs TRBV3-1 (or the pseudogene TRBV3-2) and TRBJ1-1, with D unclear. With 4 bases removed from V and 5 bases from J, the gap between germline ends came to 8 bases. Germline V gene sequence: CDR1 LGHDT, CDR2 YNNKEL (reference sequence). The length of the CDR3 is 12 residues. The CDR3 bases are TGTGCCAGCAGCCCCTCTAATACTGAAGCTTTCTTT. Its translation is CASSPSNTEAFF.

The chain combines TRBV4-2 with TRBJ1-5, with D hard to call. Germline CDR1 and CDR2: LGHNA and YNFKEQ. Trimming took off 0 bases at V and 2 bases at J, with 11 bases between the two ends. The CDR3 loop spans 16 amino acids. CDR3: CASSQDSGVRNQPQHF. CDR3 in DNA: TGTGCCAGCAGCCAAGATTCCGGGGTACGCAATCAGCCCCAGCATTTT.

J is TRBJ2-2 and V is TRBV5-1, with 8 bases aligning to TRBD1. V lost 5 bases to trimming and J lost 0 bases; unmatched junction nucleotides: 0. The CDR3 covers 14 residues. Looked up from germline, CDR1 is SGHRS and CDR2 is YFSETQ. The CDR3 coding sequence is TGCGCCAGCAGACAGGGGGCGAACACCGGGGAGCTGTTTTTT. Translation gives CASRQGANTGELFF.

The J gene is TRBJ1-1, the V gene TRBV19, with D hard to call. The germline gives CDR1 LNHDA, CDR2 SQIVND (reference sequence). With 2 bases removed from V and 0 bases from J, the gap between germline ends came to 7 bases. The CDR3 has 14 amino acids. CDR3 loop: CASSIWSMNTEAFF. CDR3 nucleotide sequence: TGTGCCAGTAGTATATGGAGCATGAACACTGAAGCTTTCTTT.

The chain is built from TRBV19 and TRBJ2-7; 10 nucleotides line up with TRBD1. This CDR3 has 13 amino acids. V lost 1 base and J lost 6; bases outside the gene matches: 0. Germline V gene sequence: CDR1 LNHDA, CDR2 SQIVND (reference sequence). The CDR3 DNA reads TGTGCCAGTAGTATAGGGACAGGGGGCGAGCAGTACTTC. The encoded protein is CASSIGTGGEQYF.

Here the CDR3 DNA reads TGTGCCACCAGTGATTTGGTGGCGGTGTTTAGCTCCTATAATTCACCCCTCCACTTT. This sequence encodes CATSDLVAVFSSYNSPLHF. This chain links TRBV24-1 with TRBJ1-6; D not certain. CDR3 length equals 19 residues. Per the germline V gene, CDR1 is KGHDR and CDR2 is SFDVKD. Trimming cost V 0 bases and J 0 bases, with 14 bases left between them.

This clone appeared a single time. This chain links TRBV30 with TRBJ1-2, with D perhaps matching TRBD1 (6 bases). The CDR3 contains 13 residues. The germline V gene has CDR1 GTSNPN and CDR2 SVGIG (reference sequence). The V end was cut by 0 bases, the J end by 8 bases, with 13 bases between. As DNA, the CDR3 is TGTGCCTGGAGTGTACAGGGAATCAAGGGCTACACCTTC. Amino acid sequence: CAWSVQGIKGYTF. Filled out from reference TRBV30 and TRBJ1-2, the complete variable domain reads SQTIHQWPATLVQPVGSPLSLECTVEGTSNPNLYWYRQAAGRGLQLLFYSVGIGQISSEVPQNLSASRPQDRQFILSSKKLLLSDSGFYLCAWSVQGIKGYTFGSGTRLTVV.

The chain has TRBV5-1 and TRBJ2-1; D possibly corresponds to TRBD1 (5 bases). The ends were cut back, 2 bases at V and 5 bases at J, with 14 bases in the middle. The CDR3 runs to 15 residues. Germline V gene data show CDR1 as SGHRS and CDR2 as YFSETQ. This chain's CDR3 is CASSLRIQGNNEQFF. The DNA for the CDR3 is TGCGCCAGCAGCTTAAGAATCCAGGGAAACAATGAGCAGTTCTTC.

The chain employs TRBV3-1 (or the pseudogene TRBV3-2) and TRBJ2-7; 8 nucleotides match TRBD2. V was clipped by 4 bases and J by 7 bases; unmatched bases: 6. The CDR3 length is 13 residues. Germline CDR1 LGHDT, CDR2 YNNKEL (reference sequence). The CDR3 here is CASSPSGSGEQYF. CDR3 nucleotide sequence: TGTGCCAGCAGCCCGAGCGGGAGTGGGGAGCAGTACTTC.

The chain employs TRBV29-1 and TRBJ2-2, with 9 bases aligning to TRBD2. V lost 6 bases and J lost 5; bases outside the gene matches: 10. The CDR3 totals 15 residues. CDR1 SQVTM and CDR2 ANQGSEA come from the germline V gene. The CDR3 DNA sequence: TGCAGCGTGGGGTCGTCTAGCGGGGTAACCGGGGAGCTGTTTTTT. It translates to CSVGSSSGVTGELFF.

This rearrangement joins TRBV7-9 to TRBJ2-5, with 7 bases identical to TRBD1. The CDR3 totals 17 residues. V shed 0 bases and J 5 bases; nucleotides not matched to a gene: 12. Germline V CDR1 and CDR2: SEHNR, FQNEAQ (reference sequence). The CDR3 nucleotides read TGTGCCAGCAGCTTAGCCCCGCCGCTACAGGGGTTGGAGACCCAGTACTTC. This gives the protein CASSLAPPLQGLETQYF.

The genes are TRBV28 and TRBJ2-1; 9 bases are shared with TRBD2. Trimming at V came to 2 bases and at J to 5 bases, leaving 7 bases not matched to a gene. The CDR3 is 16 residues long. Germline V gene sequence: CDR1 MDHEN, CDR2 SYDVKM. CDR3 protein: CASSLMASGVDNEQFF. CDR3 coding DNA: TGTGCCAGCAGTTTAATGGCTAGCGGGGTAGACAATGAGCAGTTCTTC.

The gene calls are TRBV15 and TRBJ2-1; 11 positions match TRBD2. Trimming at V came to 0 bases and at J to 6 bases, leaving 10 bases not matched to a gene. From germline, CDR1 is LNHNV and CDR2 YYDKDF (reference sequence). CDR3 size: 18 residues. The CDR3 DNA sequence: TGTGCCACCAGCAGAGAAGGGGCGGGTCTAGCGGGAGGCAATGAGCAGTTCTTC. This sequence encodes CATSREGAGLAGGNEQFF.

This chain uses TRBV29-1 with TRBJ2-5, with 9 bases matching TRBD1. V dropped 4 bases and J dropped 5; count of bases not matched to a gene: 8. This CDR3 region has 14 residues. CDR1 SQVTM and CDR2 ANQGSEA come from the germline V gene. CDR3 protein: CSVVPGTGIETQYF. The CDR3 DNA follows: TGCAGCGTTGTTCCCGGGACAGGGATTGAGACCCAGTACTTC.

V gene TRBV6-5 combines with J gene TRBJ2-6; D gene uncertain. Germline lookup yields CDR1 MNHEY and CDR2 SVGAGI. This CDR3 spans 14 amino acids. Trimming shortened V by 6 bases and J by 4 bases, and 10 bases separated the two germline ends. In nucleotides, the CDR3 is TGTGCCAGCAGCCTCCTATCGGGGGCCAACGTCCTGACTTTC. Translating it yields CASSLLSGANVLTF.

The J gene is TRBJ1-4, the V gene TRBV9; 11 bases align to TRBD1. The V gene's germline CDR1 is SGDLS and CDR2 YYNGEE. The length of the CDR3 is 15 residues. V was clipped by 4 bases and J by 5 bases; unmatched bases: 4. The CDR3 loop is CASSRDRGTNEKLFF. CDR3 coding DNA: TGTGCCAGCAGCCGGGACAGGGGGACAAATGAAAAACTGTTTTTT.

The chain has TRBV7-2 and TRBJ2-5; D possibly corresponds to TRBD1 (5 bases). Trimming removed 1 base from V and 3 bases from J, with 18 bases in between. CDR3 length: 17 amino acids. Germline loops: CDR1 SGHTA, CDR2 FQGNSA. CDR3 region: CASSLGFTKGAEETQYF. The CDR3 DNA follows: TGTGCCAGCAGCTTAGGTTTTACCAAAGGGGCGGAAGAGACCCAGTACTTC.

V usage is TRBV7-9 and J usage is TRBJ2-5; 10 nucleotides match TRBD1. The CDR3 loop spans 15 amino acids. V lost 3 bases to trimming and J lost 7 bases; unmatched junction nucleotides: 8. Germline V gene data show CDR1 as SEHNR and CDR2 as FQNEAQ (reference sequence). The CDR3 reads CASSLGTGALATQYF. The CDR3 region has the DNA TGTGCCAGCAGCTTGGGGACAGGGGCGTTGGCGACCCAGTACTTC.